The TCR beta chain described here comes from a study of blood T cell repertoires in COVID-19. Overall study context: T cells, B-cell-depleted T cells, or PBMCs supplied cDNA or gDNA.

Adults between about 18 and 89 years of age took part from more than 20 US areas. This CDR3 is built from 16 residues. The ends lost 4 bases at V and 5 bases at J; junction bases unmatched: 13. In germline, CDR1 is LGHNA, CDR2 YNFKEQ. Original processing methods: Estimates of nucleated cell counts were drawn from the amplification of reference gene primers. The protocol was immunoSEQ multiplex PCR, while the TCRdb copy is restricted to in-frame clones and leaves out a portion. The V and J calls and clone size are taken from that table; D and trimming were inferred from the DNA. The data contain 360,000 or so clones, around 83% of them singletons.

The receptor comes from a woman in her forties or fifties who had recovered from COVID-19. Sequenced sample: PBMCs or T cells enriched from blood (not recorded which). The V and J genes are TRBV4-2 and TRBJ2-5; 7 bases agree with TRBD2. DNA of the CDR3: TGTGCCAGCAGCCTAACTCAAGGGGACTACAGGGAGACCCAGTACTTC. As protein: CASSLTQGDYRETQYF.